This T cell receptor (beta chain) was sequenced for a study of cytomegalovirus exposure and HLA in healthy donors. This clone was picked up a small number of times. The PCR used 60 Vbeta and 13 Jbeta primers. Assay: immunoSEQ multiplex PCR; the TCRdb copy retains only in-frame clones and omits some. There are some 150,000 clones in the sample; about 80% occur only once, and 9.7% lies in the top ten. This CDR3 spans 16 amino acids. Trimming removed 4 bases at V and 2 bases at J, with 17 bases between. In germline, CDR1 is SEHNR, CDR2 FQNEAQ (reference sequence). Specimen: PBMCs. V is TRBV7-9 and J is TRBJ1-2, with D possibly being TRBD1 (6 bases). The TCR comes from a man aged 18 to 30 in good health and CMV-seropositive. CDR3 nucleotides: TGTGCCAGCAGCTCACACGGAACAGGGATCAACTATGGCTACACCTTC. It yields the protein CASSSHGTGINYGYTF.